This TCR beta chain was identified during a study of blood T cell repertoires in COVID-19 (dated by TCRdb to 2020 to 2021). Study-wide context: Samples covering the acute and convalescent phases of COVID-19 were provided by collaborators in the United States, Italy and Spain. The material from the prospective study consisted of cDNA or gDNA derived from T cells, B-cell-depleted T cells, or PBMCs. The dataset comprised deeply sampled blood TCRbeta repertoires from subjects exposed to, actively infected with, or recovered from COVID-19. A freely available public database, intended as a resource for researchers studying the immune response to SARS-CoV-2, is where the repertoires were released. The samples were drawn from the first 160 participants of the ongoing ImmuneRACE study and from over a thousand subjects provided by 6 global collaborators. A de-identified subject ID, COVID-19 status, age in years and sex were almost always included in the sample metadata. Where available, HLA class I and class II types were obtained from metadata supplied by the sample provider rather than from assay-based typing. Points the paper makes about the study in general: The quantity of clinical and demographic metadata differed by source and by participant and was supplied without curation.

TCRbeta CDR3 regions were amplified from genomic DNA using the immunoSEQ Assay, a bias-controlled multiplex PCR. As for the authors' bioinformatics: Nucleated cell counts per sample were estimated from amplification of reference gene primers within the assay. Sequence reads were collapsed and filtered to measure the absolute abundance of every unique TCRbeta CDR3 rearrangement. For each sample, productive Simpson clonality was calculated as the square root of Simpson's diversity index across productive rearrangements. Imported from immuneACCESS, the table was reduced by TCRdb to in-frame sequences with V and J called. These copies leave out some clones; in studies compared against another copy, an unresolved V gene accounts for under half, and the cause of the remainder is not known. For V, J and clone size, that table is used; D and trimming come from the DNA. In this sample the table shows about 140,000 clones, 70% to 80% of which occur a single time. The ten largest make up 3.5% to 5% of the sample.

The collaborating institutions used their own protocols to collect whole blood in K2EDTA tubes. For TCRbeta analysis, collaborators shipped samples as frozen whole blood, isolated PBMCs, or DNA extracted from either of those sample types. As for this clone: Its antigen remains undetermined. Base qualities are not provided; no much larger clone lies one nucleotide away.

The sequencing sample was made of peripheral blood. The sequence was obtained from a woman older than 75 with active or convalescent COVID-19.

The CDR3 region: CASSLDRQSYNEQFF. The nucleotides read TGTGCCAGCAGCCTTGACAGGCAGTCCTACAATGAGCAGTTCTTC. The chain is assembled from TRBV6-2 or TRBV6-3 and TRBJ2-1, with TRBD1 tentatively as D gene (6 bases match). The junction shows trimming of 6 bases on V and 1 base on J, plus 13 bases between the germline ends. The CDR3 runs 15 amino acids, cysteine and phenylalanine included. Kept here is only the CDR3 DNA, which spans 45 bases and is read in frame from base 1. CDR1 and CDR2, per the germline V gene, are MNHEY and SVGEGT.